One sample yielded the 9 T cell receptor beta chains listed below, sequenced in a study of blood T cell repertoires in COVID-19. Repertoires were generated with immunoSEQ multiplex PCR, while TCRdb's copy carries only in-frame clones and drops some. Of 150,000 to 200,000 clones detected, about nine tenths appear once; the ten largest clones hold roughly a sixth. The specimen was peripheral blood. These TCRs come from a man in his sixties with active or convalescent COVID-19.

This clone was seen only once. The chain uses TRBV13 and TRBJ2-4; no clear D. The germline V gene encodes CDR1 PRHDT and CDR2 FYEKMQ (reference sequence). The CDR3 consists of 16 residues. V lost 1 base and J 1 base, leaving 11 bases between the germline ends. CDR3 loop: CASSLAALRAKNIQYF. Written as DNA, the CDR3 is TGTGCCAGCAGCTTAGCAGCGTTAAGGGCCAAAAACATTCAGTACTTC. Full variable domain (outside the CDR3, taken from reference TRBV13 and TRBJ2-4): AAGVIQSPRHLIKEKRETATLKCYPIPRHDTVYWYQQGPGQDPQFLISFYEKMQSDKGSIPDRFSAQQFSDYHSELNMSSLELGDSALYFCASSLAALRAKNIQYFGAGTRLSVL.

This clone was detected only once. The V and J genes are TRBV30 and TRBJ2-2, with D possibly matching TRBD2 (6 bases). There are 15 residues in the CDR3. Germline CDR1 reads GTSNPN; CDR2 reads SVGIG (reference sequence). Trimming cost V 5 bases and J 0 bases, with 13 bases left between them. The DNA of the CDR3 is TGTGCCTGGGTTCCCGGGACTCCGAACACCGGGGAGCTGTTTTTT. Amino acid sequence: CAWVPGTPNTGELFF.

The chain combines TRBV6-5 with TRBJ2-2; D may be TRBD1 (6 bases). Germline V gene lookup returns CDR1 MNHEY and CDR2 SVGAGI. The length of the CDR3 is 16 residues. V lost 0 bases to trimming and J lost 4 bases, with 12 bases between them. The CDR3: CASSYSLGAITGELFF. The CDR3, as DNA: TGTGCCAGCAGTTACTCGCTGGGGGCGATCACCGGGGAGCTGTTTTTT.

The chain combines TRBV6-5 with TRBJ2-1; TRBD1 matches at 10 bases. Germline CDR1 MNHEY, CDR2 SVGAGI. V lost 7 bases to trimming and J lost 7 bases; unmatched junction nucleotides: 7. CDR3 size: 14 residues. The CDR3 DNA follows: TGTGCCAGCAAACGAGGACAGGGGGTAAATGAGCAGTTCTTC. Protein product: CASKRGQGVNEQFF.

The rearrangement joins TRBV7-9 to TRBJ1-3; 7 bases match TRBD1. CDR1 is SEHNR, CDR2 FQNEAQ, per germline (reference sequence). Trimming took 2 bases from V and 4 from J; bases not matched to a gene: 2. CDR3 length: 14 amino acids. CDR3 loop: CASSLRGRGNTIYF. DNA for the CDR3: TGTGCCAGCAGCTTAAGGGGGCGAGGAAACACCATATATTTT.

The CDR3 is CASSRAPGETQYF. In DNA, the CDR3 is TGTGCCAGCAGCCGAGCACCCGGGGAGACCCAGTACTTC. J is TRBJ2-5 and V is TRBV16; the D is unclear. The germline V gene encodes CDR1 KGHSY and CDR2 FQNENV. CDR3 length: 13 amino acids. V gave up 4 bases and J gave up 5 bases, with 11 bases separating them. Using reference TRBV16 and TRBJ2-5 for the parts outside the CDR3, the full variable domain is GEEVAQTPKHLVRGEGQKAKLYCAPIKGHSYVFWYQQVLKNEFKFLISFQNENVFDETGMPKERFSAKCLPNSPCSLEIQATKLEDSAVYFCASSRAPGETQYFGPGTRLLVL.

The rearrangement links TRBV19 to TRBJ1-2, with a possible D match to TRBD1 (6 bases). V lost 5 bases, J lost 4 bases, and 20 bases lay in between. CDR3 length equals 16 residues. CDR1 is LNHDA, CDR2 SQIVND, per germline (reference sequence). This CDR3 is CASSSPGQPSGYGYTF. For the CDR3, the DNA is TGTGCCAGTAGTTCGCCAGGACAGCCCTCGGGCTATGGCTACACCTTC.

V gene TRBV7-8 combines with J gene TRBJ2-7; 8 bases fit TRBD1. CDR1 SGHVS and CDR2 FQNEAQ come from the germline V gene. V dropped 1 base and J dropped 6; count of bases not matched to a gene: 11. The CDR3 runs 16 residues. The CDR3 sequence is CASSLGSTGGEGEQYF. The CDR3 nucleotides are TGTGCCAGCAGCTTAGGGTCAACAGGGGGAGAGGGCGAGCAGTACTTC.

The chain carries TRBV5-1 and TRBJ1-1, with 10 bases fitting TRBD1. Germline CDR1 SGHRS, CDR2 YFSETQ. V gave up 5 bases and J gave up 0 bases; unmatched junction bases: 4. This CDR3 has 15 amino acids. The CDR3 is CASRGTGVMNTEAFF. CDR3 DNA: TGCGCCAGCAGAGGGACAGGGGTAATGAACACTGAAGCTTTCTTT.